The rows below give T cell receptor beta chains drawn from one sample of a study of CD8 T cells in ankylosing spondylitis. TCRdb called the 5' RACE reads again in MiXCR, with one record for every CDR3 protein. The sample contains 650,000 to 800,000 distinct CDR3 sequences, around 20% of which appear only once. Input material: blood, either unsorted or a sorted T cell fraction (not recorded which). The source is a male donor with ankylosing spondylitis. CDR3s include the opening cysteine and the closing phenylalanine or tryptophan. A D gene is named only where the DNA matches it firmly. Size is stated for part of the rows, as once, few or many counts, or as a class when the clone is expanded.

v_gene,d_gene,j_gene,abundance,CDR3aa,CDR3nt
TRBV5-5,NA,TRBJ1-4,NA,CASSLAGGSHEKLFF,TGTGCCAGCAGCTTGGCGGGGGGATCCCATGAAAAACTGTTTTTT
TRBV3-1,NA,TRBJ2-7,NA,CASSHVSRDATYEQYF,TGTGCCAGCAGCCACGTCTCACGGGACGCCACCTACGAGCAGTACTTC
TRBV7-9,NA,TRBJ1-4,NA,CASSSLGLATNEKLFF,TGTGCCAGCAGCTCATTGGGCCTGGCAACTAATGAAAAACTGTTTTTT
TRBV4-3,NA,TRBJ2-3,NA,CASSQDAQGLPDTQYF,TGCGCCAGCAGCCAAGATGCCCAGGGTCTGCCAGATACGCAGTATTTT
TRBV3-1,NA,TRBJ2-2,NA,CASWRAGELFF,TGTGCCAGCTGGAGGGCCGGGGAGCTGTTTTTT
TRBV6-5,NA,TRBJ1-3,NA,CASHAGNTIYF,TGTGCCAGCCATGCTGGAAACACCATATATTTT
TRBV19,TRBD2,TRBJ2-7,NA,CASSITSGSHEQYF,TGTGCCAGTAGTATTACTAGCGGGAGCCACGAGCAGTACTTC
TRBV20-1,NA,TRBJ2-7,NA,CSATQAHRGYEQYF,TGCAGTGCTACTCAGGCCCATCGGGGCTACGAGCAGTACTTC
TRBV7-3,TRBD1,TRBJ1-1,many,CASSLTGQGGEAFF,TGTGCCAGCAGCTTAACGGGACAGGGGGGTGAAGCTTTCTTT
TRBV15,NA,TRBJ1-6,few,CATSRDREWGSPLHF,TGTGCCACCAGCAGAGACAGGGAGTGGGGTTCACCCCTCCACTTT
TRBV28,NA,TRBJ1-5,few,CASSPTYGNQPQHF,TGTGCCAGCAGTCCCACATACGGCAATCAGCCCCAGCATTTT
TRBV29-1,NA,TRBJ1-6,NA,CSAGGPRVSPLHF,TGCAGCGCCGGAGGCCCCCGGGTATCACCCCTCCACTTT
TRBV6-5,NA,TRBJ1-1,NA,CASSYSAYYEDAEAFF,TGTGCCAGCAGTTACTCGGCATATTATGAGGACGCTGAAGCTTTCTTT
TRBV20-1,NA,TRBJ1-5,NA,CSAIAGTGQPQHF,TGCAGTGCCATTGCCGGCACGGGACAGCCCCAGCATTTT
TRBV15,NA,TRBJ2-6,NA,CATSRDEGGANVLTF,TGTGCCACCAGCAGAGATGAGGGCGGGGCCAACGTCCTGACTTTC
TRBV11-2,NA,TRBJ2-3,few,CASSAHPGEDTQYF,TGTGCCAGCAGCGCCCATCCAGGGGAAGATACGCAGTATTTT
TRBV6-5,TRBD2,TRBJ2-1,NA,CASSSRLGVAGGYNEQFF,TGTGCCAGCAGTTCTCGTCTTGGGGTAGCGGGGGGATACAATGAGCAGTTCTTC
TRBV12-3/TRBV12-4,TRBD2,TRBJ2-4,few,CASSPQGLAGGKNIQYF,TGTGCCAGCAGTCCCCAGGGGCTAGCGGGAGGCAAAAACATTCAGTACTTC
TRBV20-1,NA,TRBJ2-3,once,CSARETGMNTQYF,TGCAGTGCTAGAGAGACGGGAATGAATACGCAGTATTTT
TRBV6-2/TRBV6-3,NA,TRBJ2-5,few,CASSYPSIRNQETQYF,TGTGCCAGCAGTTACCCGTCAATTAGGAACCAAGAGACCCAGTACTTC
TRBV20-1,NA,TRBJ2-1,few,CSAGPQLAPNEQFF,TGCAGTGCTGGCCCTCAGCTAGCTCCCAATGAGCAGTTCTTC
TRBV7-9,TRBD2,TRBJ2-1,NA,CASSQRGGGGLNEQFF,TGTGCCAGCAGCCAGCGGGGCGGAGGAGGTCTAAATGAGCAGTTCTTC
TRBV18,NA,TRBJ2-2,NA,CASSAHENTGELFF,TGTGCCAGCTCAGCTCACGAGAACACCGGGGAGCTGTTTTTT
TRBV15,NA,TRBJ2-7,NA,CATSSPGVIGYEQYF,TGTGCCACCAGCTCCCCCGGGGTAATCGGGTACGAGCAGTACTTC
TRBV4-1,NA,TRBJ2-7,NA,CASSQAEDYEQYF,TGCGCCAGCAGCCAAGCGGAGGACTACGAGCAGTACTTC
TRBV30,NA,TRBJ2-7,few,CAWRVSGEQYF,TGTGCCTGGAGAGTTTCCGGCGAGCAGTACTTC
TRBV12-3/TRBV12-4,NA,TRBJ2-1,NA,CASSPRLDSGQFF,TGTGCCAGCAGTCCTCGACTAGATTCGGGGCAGTTCTTC
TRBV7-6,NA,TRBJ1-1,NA,CASSFKLGTEAFF,TGTGCCAGCAGCTTTAAGCTCGGCACTGAAGCTTTCTTT
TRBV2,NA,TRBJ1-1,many,CASTSSMNTEAFF,TGTGCCAGCACCTCCTCCATGAACACTGAAGCTTTCTTT
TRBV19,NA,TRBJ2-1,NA,CASSIISTYNEQFF,TGTGCCAGTAGTATTATCTCGACATACAATGAGCAGTTCTTC
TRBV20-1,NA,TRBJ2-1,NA,CSAKTGRGDNEQFF,TGCAGTGCTAAGACAGGGAGGGGGGACAATGAGCAGTTCTTC
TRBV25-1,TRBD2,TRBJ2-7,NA,CASQLAGGYEQYF,TGTGCCAGCCAACTAGCGGGAGGCTACGAGCAGTACTTC
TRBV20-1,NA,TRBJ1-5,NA,CSARKDRNQPQHF,TGCAGTGCTAGGAAGGACAGAAATCAGCCCCAGCATTTT
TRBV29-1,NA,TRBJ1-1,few,CSVSLHRGDTEAFF,TGCAGCGTTAGCCTTCATAGGGGTGACACTGAAGCTTTCTTT
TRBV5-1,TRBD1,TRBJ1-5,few,CASSSTGDYNQPQHF,TGCGCCAGCAGTTCGACAGGGGACTACAATCAGCCCCAGCATTTT
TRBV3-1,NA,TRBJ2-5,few,CASSQDSGRETQYF,TGTGCCAGCAGCCAAGATTCAGGGCGGGAGACCCAGTACTTC
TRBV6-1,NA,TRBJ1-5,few,CASKEDYSNQPQHF,TGTGCCAGCAAGGAAGATTATAGCAATCAGCCCCAGCATTTT
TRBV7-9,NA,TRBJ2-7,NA,CASSLRDTSYEQYF,TGTGCCAGCAGCTTAAGGGACACCTCCTACGAGCAGTACTTC
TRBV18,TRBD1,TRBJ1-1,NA,CASSAGQGYMDTEAFF,TGTGCCAGCTCCGCGGGACAGGGTTACATGGACACTGAAGCTTTCTTT
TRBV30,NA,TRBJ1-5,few,CAWSPGDSNQPQHF,TGTGCCTGGAGTCCAGGAGACAGCAATCAGCCCCAGCATTTT
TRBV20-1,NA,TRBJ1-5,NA,CSAGNRFSNQPQHF,TGCAGTGCTGGGAACCGGTTTAGCAATCAGCCCCAGCATTTT
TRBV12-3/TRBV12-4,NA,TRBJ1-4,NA,CASRRGSNEKLFF,TGTGCCAGCAGGCGCGGCTCTAATGAAAAACTGTTTTTT
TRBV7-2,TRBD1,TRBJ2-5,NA,CASSLTGGAETQYF,TGTGCCAGCAGCTTAACAGGGGGCGCGGAGACCCAGTACTTC
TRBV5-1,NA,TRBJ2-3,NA,CASSLDGLSTDTQYF,TGCGCCAGCAGCTTGGACGGCTTAAGCACAGATACGCAGTATTTT
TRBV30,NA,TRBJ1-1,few,CAWRDSWDTEAFF,TGTGCCTGGAGAGACTCATGGGACACTGAAGCTTTCTTT
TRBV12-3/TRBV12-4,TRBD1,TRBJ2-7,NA,CASRRTGGRYSPYEQYF,TGTGCCAGCAGAAGAACAGGGGGGAGGTACTCCCCCTACGAGCAGTACTTC
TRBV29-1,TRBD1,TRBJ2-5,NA,CSVDRGPQETQYF,TGCAGCGTGGACAGGGGGCCACAAGAGACCCAGTACTTC
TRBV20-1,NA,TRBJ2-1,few,CSASQGRAYNEQFF,TGCAGTGCTAGCCAGGGAAGGGCCTACAATGAGCAGTTCTTC
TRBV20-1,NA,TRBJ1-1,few,CSASAGGLTEAFF,TGCAGTGCTAGTGCAGGAGGACTCACTGAAGCTTTCTTT
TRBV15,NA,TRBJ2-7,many,CATSSLGSSYEQYF,TGTGCCACCAGCAGCCTAGGTAGCTCCTACGAGCAGTACTTC
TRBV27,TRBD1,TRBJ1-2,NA,CASSRTGIDGYTF,TGTGCCAGCAGTCGGACAGGGATTGATGGCTACACCTTC
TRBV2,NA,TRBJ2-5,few,CASREGSVQETQYF,TGTGCCAGCAGGGAAGGATCAGTACAAGAGACCCAGTACTTC
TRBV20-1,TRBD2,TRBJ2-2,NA,CSARGNSGGPWTGELFF,TGCAGTGCTAGAGGGAATAGCGGGGGACCGTGGACCGGGGAGCTGTTTTTT
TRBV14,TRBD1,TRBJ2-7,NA,CASSQWDSSYEQYF,TGTGCCAGCAGCCAGTGGGACAGCTCCTACGAGCAGTACTTC